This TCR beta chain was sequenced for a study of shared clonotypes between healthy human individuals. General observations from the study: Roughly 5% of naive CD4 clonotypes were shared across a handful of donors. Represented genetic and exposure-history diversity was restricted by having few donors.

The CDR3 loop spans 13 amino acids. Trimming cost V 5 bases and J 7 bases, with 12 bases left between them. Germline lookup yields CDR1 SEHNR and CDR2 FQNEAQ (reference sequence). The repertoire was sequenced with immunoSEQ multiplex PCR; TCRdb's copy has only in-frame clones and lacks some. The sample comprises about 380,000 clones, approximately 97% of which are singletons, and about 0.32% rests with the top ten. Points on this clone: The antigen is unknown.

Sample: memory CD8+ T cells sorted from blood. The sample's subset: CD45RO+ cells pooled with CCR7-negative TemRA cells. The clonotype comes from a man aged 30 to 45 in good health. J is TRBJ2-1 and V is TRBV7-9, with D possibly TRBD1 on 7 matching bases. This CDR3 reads CASSRGTANEQFF. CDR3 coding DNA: TGTGCCAGCAGCCGGGGGACAGCTAATGAGCAGTTCTTC.